Following are 25 T cell receptor beta chains from one sample sequenced in a study of T-cell memory formation after mild COVID-19. TCRdb re-analysed the 5' RACE reads in MiXCR, keeping a single row per CDR3 protein. Among 250,000 or so distinct CDR3 sequences listed, 8% to 9.5% were seen once. The sequenced sample consisted of PBMCs or a T cell subset sorted from them (not recorded which). The receptor set was obtained from a man between 18 and 35 years old who had mild COVID-19 (a few samples of this study predate the infection). Cell type and time point are not known.

In this sample, this clonotype turned up many times. J is TRBJ2-3 and V is TRBV7-3; D ambiguous. Trimming shortened V by 2 bases and J by 2 bases, and 5 bases separated the two germline ends. The germline gives CDR1 SGHTA, CDR2 FQGTGA. The CDR3 is 13 amino acids. The CDR3 DNA reads as TGTGCCAGCAGCTTATACTACACAGATACGCAGTATTTT. Protein: CASSLYYTDTQYF.

This clonotype has more than one count but fewer than ten. The chain is built from TRBV24-1 and TRBJ2-7; D not certain. Trimming took off 8 bases at V and 9 bases at J, with 13 bases between the two ends. CDR1 is KGHDR, CDR2 SFDVKD, per germline. The CDR3 length is 11 residues. As DNA, the CDR3 is TGTGCCACCAACGTTGCGGATGGGCAGTACGTC. This sequence encodes CATNVADGQYV.

The V gene is TRBV25-1, the J gene TRBJ1-2; perhaps TRBD1 as D (5 bases). This CDR3 spans 14 amino acids. CDR1 and CDR2 (germline): MGHDK, SYGVNS. Trimming removed 2 bases from V and 4 bases from J, with 11 bases in between. The CDR3, as DNA: TGTGCCAGCAGTGAAAGTCGGCAGGGCTATGGCTACACCTTC. Residues: CASSESRQGYGYTF.

The V and J genes are TRBV7-2 and TRBJ1-1; 8 bases line up with TRBD1. There are 14 residues in the CDR3. The ends lost 5 bases at V and 4 bases at J; junction bases unmatched: 6. Germline CDR1 reads SGHTA; CDR2 reads FQGNSA. CDR3 sequence (DNA): TGTGCCAGCAGCCCGACAGGGGTAGCCACTGAAGCTTTCTTT. This gives the protein CASSPTGVATEAFF.

J is TRBJ2-5 and V is TRBV7-2; tentatively, D is TRBD2 (5 bases). The CDR3 runs to 15 residues. The V and J ends lost 5 bases and 5 bases respectively, with 18 bases between them. Germline values: CDR1 SGHTA, CDR2 FQGNSA. The CDR3 loop is CASSLHGAVRETQYF. In DNA form, the CDR3 reads TGTGCCAGCAGCCTCCACGGAGCGGTGCGGGAGACCCAGTACTTC.

The chain employs TRBV4-3 and TRBJ2-1; D unresolved. Germline assignment: CDR1 LGHNA and CDR2 YSLEER. CDR3 length equals 14 residues. With 4 bases removed from V and 0 bases from J, the gap between germline ends came to 7 bases. The CDR3 sequence: CASSLDTSYNEQFF. CDR3 nucleotides: TGCGCCAGCAGCCTAGACACCTCCTACAATGAGCAGTTCTTC.

This clonotype was seen a few times. V gene TRBV12-3 or TRBV12-4 combines with J gene TRBJ2-1, with 10 bases aligning to TRBD2. CDR3 length: 11 amino acids. V lost 7 bases, J lost 10 bases, and 1 base stayed unmatched. CDR3 bases: TGTGCCAGCAAACTAGCGGGGGAGCAGTTCTTC. It yields the protein CASKLAGEQFF.

This clonotype was seen more than once but under ten times. This chain uses TRBV5-1 with TRBJ2-3, with TRBD2 matching over 9 bases. Trimming took 2 bases from V and 4 from J; bases not matched to a gene: 5. CDR3 length equals 15 residues. Germline lookup yields CDR1 SGHRS and CDR2 YFSETQ. CDR3: CASSLGGGAADTQYF. The CDR3 coding sequence is TGCGCCAGCAGCTTAGGCGGGGGGGCAGCAGATACGCAGTATTTT.

V usage is TRBV7-9 and J usage is TRBJ2-5; TRBD2 agrees at 7 bases. With 5 bases clipped from V and 0 bases from J, the junction kept 9 bases outside the gene matches. The CDR3 totals 16 residues. CDR1 is SEHNR and CDR2 is FQNEAQ in the germline V gene (reference sequence). The CDR3 spells CASSRSGGGYQETQYF. The DNA for the CDR3 is TGTGCCAGCAGCCGTTCTGGGGGAGGGTACCAAGAGACCCAGTACTTC. Based on the CDR3 plus reference TRBV7-9 and TRBJ2-5, the full variable domain is DTGVSQNPRHKITKRGQNVTFRCDPISEHNRLYWYRQTLGQGPEFLTYFQNEAQLEKSRLLSDRFSAERPKGSFSTLEIQRTEQGDSAMYLCASSRSGGGYQETQYFGPGTRLLVL.

The table lists this clonotype with many counts. The chain carries TRBV11-2 and TRBJ1-1; D is ambiguous. V was shortened by 3 bases and J by 1 base, with 6 bases between the two germline ends. This CDR3 is built from 13 residues. The germline CDR1 and CDR2 sequences are SGHAT and FQNNGV. The CDR3 sequence: CASSLGTNTEAFF. The CDR3 DNA sequence: TGTGCCAGCAGCTTGGGCACGAACACTGAAGCTTTCTTT.

J is TRBJ2-3 and V is TRBV5-1; 8 positions agree with TRBD1. J gave up 5 bases and V 3 bases, and 2 bases lay outside the gene matches. This CDR3 has 13 amino acids. Per germline, CDR1 SGHRS and CDR2 YFSETQ. CDR3: CASSSTGVDTQYF. The CDR3 coding sequence is TGCGCCAGCAGCTCGACAGGGGTAGATACGCAGTATTTT.

The gene calls are TRBV5-1 and TRBJ2-3, with TRBD2 matching over 13 bases. The CDR3 runs 18 residues. With V trimmed by 2 bases and J by 4 bases, 10 bases remained unmatched. CDR1 and CDR2 from the germline V gene are SGHRS and YFSETQ. This CDR3 is CASSFRLAGGGPPDTQYF. The CDR3 DNA reads TGCGCCAGCAGCTTTAGACTAGCGGGGGGAGGACCACCAGATACGCAGTATTTT.

This rearrangement joins TRBV5-4 to TRBJ2-2, with D possibly being TRBD1 (6 bases). CDR1 SGHNT and CDR2 YYREEE come from the germline V gene (reference sequence). This CDR3 spans 14 amino acids. V lost 2 bases and J lost 7, with 12 bases in between. The CDR3 coding sequence is TGTGCCAGCAGCTTCGGCAGGGGCGGCGGGGAGCTGTTTTTT. It translates to CASSFGRGGGELFF.

The sample holds many counts of this clonotype. V usage is TRBV5-1 and J usage is TRBJ2-7; D gene uncertain. Per germline, CDR1 SGHRS and CDR2 YFSETQ. The CDR3 spans 16 residues. Trimming removed 0 bases at V and 0 bases at J, with 13 bases between. CDR3 bases: TGCGCCAGCAGCTTGGCGGTGACGGCAAGCTCCTACGAGCAGTACTTC. Its translation: CASSLAVTASSYEQYF.

This clonotype was counted many times. The genes are TRBV12-3 or TRBV12-4 and TRBJ2-5, with TRBD2 identical over 8 bases. The junction had 4 bases not matched to a gene; V was cut back by 5 bases and J by 5 bases. This CDR3 region has 13 residues. The CDR3 loop reads CASSKSGGETQYF. The CDR3 DNA follows: TGTGCCAGCAGTAAAAGCGGGGGCGAGACCCAGTACTTC.

This clonotype was seen at least ten times. The chain recombines TRBV6-2 or TRBV6-3 with TRBJ2-1; D might be TRBD1 or TRBD2, each matching 6 bases. V gave up 7 bases and J gave up 10 bases, with 20 bases separating them. This CDR3 is built from 14 residues. The germline CDR1 and CDR2 sequences are MNHEY and SVGEGT. The CDR3 DNA reads as TGTGCCAGCACCTCCGGAGGGGGGCCTTGGGAGCAGTTCTTC. Residues: CASTSGGGPWEQFF.

This clonotype was picked up a small number of times. The chain recombines TRBV4-1 with TRBJ1-1, with D possibly TRBD1 on 6 matching bases. The germline V gene has CDR1 MGHRA and CDR2 YSYEKL. Trimming shortened V by 1 base and J by 1 base, and 10 bases separated the two germline ends. This CDR3 is 15 amino acids long. Written as DNA, the CDR3 is TGCGCCAGCAGCCAAGTAGGGGGTAGGAACACTGAAGCTTTCTTT. It is translated as CASSQVGGRNTEAFF.

This clonotype showed up just a few times. This rearrangement joins TRBV15 to TRBJ1-4; a weak D match, TRBD1 (5 bases). CDR1 and CDR2 from the germline V gene are LNHNV and YYDKDF (reference sequence). CDR3 length equals 15 residues. V was shortened by 1 base and J by 8 bases, with 14 bases between the two germline ends. The CDR3 region is CATSRVSGAGEKLFF. DNA of the CDR3: TGTGCCACCAGCAGAGTATCCGGGGCTGGGGAAAAACTGTTTTTT.

This clonotype came up a few times. V usage is TRBV7-9 and J usage is TRBJ2-2; 8 nucleotides match TRBD2. The CDR3 sequence is 15 residues long. Germline loops: CDR1 SEHNR, CDR2 FQNEAQ (reference sequence). With V trimmed by 5 bases and J by 0 bases, 2 bases remained unmatched. DNA of the CDR3: TGTGCCAGCAGCCGAGCGGGGGCGAACACCGGGGAGCTGTTTTTT. This codes for CASSRAGANTGELFF.

The chain combines TRBV10-3 with TRBJ2-1; 11 positions agree with TRBD2. V dropped 7 bases and J dropped 6; count of bases not matched to a gene: 8. From germline, CDR1 is ENHRY and CDR2 SYGVKD. This CDR3 has 15 amino acids. The CDR3 region is CAIKDSGGAGNEQFF. The CDR3 nucleotides read TGTGCCATCAAAGATAGCGGGGGGGCTGGCAATGAGCAGTTCTTC.

The J gene is TRBJ1-4, the V gene TRBV15; D may be TRBD1 (5 bases). V gave up 5 bases and J gave up 4 bases, with 17 bases separating them. Germline CDR1 reads LNHNV; CDR2 reads YYDKDF (reference sequence). This CDR3 is built from 16 residues. The CDR3 here is CATSPRDQGNNEKLFF. The CDR3 DNA reads TGTGCCACCAGCCCCAGAGATCAGGGTAATAATGAAAAACTGTTTTTT.

This clonotype appeared a few times. The gene calls are TRBV10-3 and TRBJ1-4; 10 bases align to TRBD1. J gave up 1 base and V 6 bases, and 2 bases lay outside the gene matches. CDR3 length equals 15 residues. Germline V CDR1 and CDR2: ENHRY, SYGVKD. This CDR3 is CAIRGTGETNEKLFF. The CDR3 DNA is TGTGCCATCAGGGGGACAGGGGAAACTAATGAAAAACTGTTTTTT.

The V call is TRBV7-2, the J call TRBJ1-2; TRBD1 matches 7 bases. V lost 3 bases and J lost 6; bases outside the gene matches: 4. The CDR3 totals 13 residues. The germline V gene encodes CDR1 SGHTA and CDR2 FQGNSA. CDR3 sequence: CASSFDRVDGYTF. The CDR3 DNA follows: TGTGCCAGCAGCTTCGACAGGGTCGATGGCTACACCTTC.

This clonotype was counted between two and nine times. CDR3 bases: TGTGCCAGCAGCTTTACCCCTCCGGGGGCCGGGGGAAATGAAAAACTGTTTTTT. It translates to CASSFTPPGAGGNEKLFF. The chain has TRBV7-9 and TRBJ1-4, with D perhaps TRBD1 (6 bases). Germline V gene data show CDR1 as SEHNR and CDR2 as FQNEAQ (reference sequence). Trimming pared 3 bases from V and 5 bases from J, leaving 22 bases between. The CDR3 sequence is 18 residues long.

The gene calls are TRBV7-9 and TRBJ1-4; D unclear. Germline CDR1 is SEHNR and CDR2 is FQNEAQ (reference sequence). This CDR3 contains 14 residues. V dropped 2 bases and J dropped 5 bases, with 9 bases sitting between them. Here the CDR3 reads CASSLLTHNEKLFF. Here the CDR3 DNA reads TGTGCCAGCAGCTTACTGACACACAATGAAAAACTGTTTTTT.